The 10 T cell receptor beta chains listed next were all sequenced from one sample in a study of regulatory T cells in long-lasting Graves disease. HTBI primers from iRepertoire and Arm-PCR of CDR3 regions yielded the TCR beta libraries. TCRdb re-called the multiplex PCR reads through MiXCR, storing one row per CDR3 protein. The sample yields some 440,000 distinct CDR3 sequences, roughly 20% seen once. Indicated time point: persistent/refractory GD, antithyroid drugs over 5 years with positive TRAb. RNA isolated from PBMCs was used to make the TCR library. The sample in question was peripheral blood mononuclear cells (PBMCs), obtained when the disease was refractory, from a patient treated with antithyroid drugs. The receptor set was obtained from a female donor with Graves disease.

The V and J genes are TRBV10-1 and TRBJ2-7; 14 bases line up with TRBD2. Trimming cost V 6 bases and J 2 bases; bases outside gene matches: 3. The CDR3 extends over 15 amino acids. Per germline, CDR1 WNHNN and CDR2 SYGVQD (reference sequence). The CDR3 DNA sequence: TGCGCCAGCAGCGGGGGACTAGCGGGAGCCTACGAGCAGTACTTC. This encodes CASSGGLAGAYEQYF.

This chain uses TRBV3-1 with TRBJ2-3; tentatively, D is TRBD2 (5 bases). In germline, CDR1 is LGHDT, CDR2 YNNKEL (reference sequence). This CDR3 is built from 16 residues. Trimming left V 4 bases short and J 6 bases short, with 20 bases between. In DNA, the CDR3 is TGTGCCAGCAGCCCCACTCGGGAATATCGTTTGGATACGCAGTATTTT. It yields the protein CASSPTREYRLDTQYF.

This clonotype was found many times. The chain combines TRBV7-9 with TRBJ1-4, with a possible D match to TRBD1 (5 bases). The V gene's germline CDR1 is SEHNR and CDR2 FQNEAQ (reference sequence). Trimming stripped 5 bases from V and 2 bases from J, with 12 bases between. This CDR3 region has 15 residues. The CDR3 loop is CASSLGAGTNEKLFF. The CDR3, as DNA: TGTGCCAGCAGCCTCGGGGCCGGTACTAATGAAAAACTGTTTTTT.

This clonotype was detected many times. This rearrangement joins TRBV10-3 to TRBJ2-5, with D tentatively TRBD1 (6 bases). The V end lost 3 bases, the J end lost 5 bases, and 10 bases lay between the germline ends. The CDR3 length is 13 residues. CDR1 is ENHRY, CDR2 SYGVKD, per germline. The CDR3 DNA is TGTGCCATCAGTGATGGGGGCCTGGAGACCCAGTACTTC. The encoded protein is CAISDGGLETQYF.

Comment on this clonotype: With a much larger clone just one base away, this may be a read error. The rearrangement joins TRBV6-2 or TRBV6-3 to TRBJ1-1; a weak D match, TRBD1 (5 bases). The germline gives CDR1 MNHEY, CDR2 SVGEGT. The CDR3 is 15 amino acids. The CDR3 sequence is CASSQEGIVNSEAFF. The CDR3 DNA reads as TGTGCCAGCAGTCAAGAGGGGATCGTGAACTCTGAAGCTTTCTTT.

The V gene is TRBV6-2 or TRBV6-3, the J gene TRBJ2-1; 12 bases align to TRBD2. V lost 6 bases, J lost 4 bases, and 4 bases stayed unmatched. Germline CDR1 and CDR2: MNHEY and SVGEGT. The CDR3 is made up of 15 amino acids. The DNA for the CDR3 is TGTGCCAGCAGCCAGACTAGCGGGGGATACAATGAGCAGTTCTTC. It codes for CASSQTSGGYNEQFF.

As concerns this clonotype: Possible read error: a much larger clone is one base away. The gene calls are TRBV6-5 and TRBJ1-5; D unresolved. This CDR3 contains 12 residues. Looked up from germline, CDR1 is MNHEY and CDR2 is SVGAGI. CDR3 nucleotide sequence: TGTGCCAGCAGGCTTAGCAATCAGCTCCAGCATTTT. Translating it yields CASRLSNQLQHF.

This clonotype was detected ten times or more. A much larger clone differs by one base, so this may be a read error. The chain combines TRBV2 with TRBJ1-1; TRBD1 agrees at 10 bases. The CDR3 is 16 amino acids. Unmatched junction bases numbered 9, after V lost 6 bases and J lost 2 bases. Germline CDR1 reads SNHLY; CDR2 reads FYNNEI. CDR3: CASRAGTGAPNTEAFF. DNA for the CDR3: TGTGCCAGCAGAGCCGGGACAGGGGCCCCCAACACTGAAGCTTTCTTT. The whole variable domain, remainder taken from reference TRBV2 and TRBJ1-1, is EPEVTQTPSHQVTQMGQEVILRCVPISNHLYFYWYRQILGQKVEFLVSFYNNEISEKSEIFDDQFSVERPDGSNFTLKIRSTKLEDSAMYFCASRAGTGAPNTEAFFGQGTRLTVV.

This clonotype was counted many times. This chain links TRBV28 with TRBJ2-7, with unresolved D. The length of the CDR3 is 13 residues. Per the germline V gene, CDR1 is MDHEN and CDR2 is SYDVKM. Trimming shortened V by 6 bases and J by 2 bases, and 11 bases separated the two germline ends. In DNA, the CDR3 is TGTGCCAGCAGAAGTTTAGTCACCTACGAGCAGTACTTC. Amino acids: CASRSLVTYEQYF. Full variable domain (outside the CDR3, taken from reference TRBV28 and TRBJ2-7): DVKVTQSSRYLVKRTGEKVFLECVQDMDHENMFWYRQDPGLGLRLIYFSYDVKMKEKGDIPEGYSVSREKKERFSLILESASTNQTSMYLCASRSLVTYEQYFGPGTRLTVT.

This clonotype was seen a handful of times. The rearrangement joins TRBV4-1 to TRBJ1-1; perhaps TRBD1 as D (6 bases). CDR3 length equals 13 residues. The V end was cut by 6 bases, the J end by 6 bases, with 14 bases between. Germline V gene lookup returns CDR1 MGHRA and CDR2 YSYEKL. Here the CDR3 DNA reads TGCGCCAGCAGGGCCGTGGGGGGCCCTGAAGCTTTCTTT. This sequence encodes CASRAVGGPEAFF.